The T cell receptor beta chain under discussion was sequenced for a study of HIV-infected patients and healthy controls. Findings of the study overall: Healthy control repertoires had roughly threefold more distinct CDR3s than untreated HIV+ repertoires, and higher Shannon diversity. CDR3 sharing between individuals was lower in HIV-infected patients than in healthy controls. HIV+ repertoires were severely depleted of MAIT alpha-chain CDR3s, unlike healthy controls.

This CDR3 is built from 15 residues. Trimming removed 4 bases from V and 0 bases from J, with 13 bases in between. The germline CDR1 and CDR2 sequences are SGHNT and YYREEE (reference sequence). Follow-up blood was drawn about 14 weeks, roughly three months, after antiretroviral therapy began. All unsorted peripheral T cells were captured because whole blood was used without fractionation. Alpha and beta constant-region primers primed reverse transcription of 400 to 500 ng RNA. Each of the alpha and beta chains got its own library through chain-specific third strand synthesis with indices. Each molecule carried a 12-nucleotide identifier made of two joined random hexamers added before amplification. TCRdb recomputed calls from the 5' RACE reads with MiXCR, one row per CDR3 protein. The sample consists of 6,400 or so distinct CDR3 sequences, roughly a tenth of them appearing once. This clonotype was seen many times. Its antigen remains unidentified.

J is TRBJ1-1 and V is TRBV5-4; weak D call: TRBD1 (5 bases). The sequence derives from an adult with HIV infection. Sequenced material: blood, taken during antiretroviral therapy. The CDR3 is CASSGRDWLNTEAFF. As DNA, the CDR3 is TGTGCCAGCAGCGGGAGGGACTGGCTGAACACTGAAGCTTTCTTT.